These T cell receptor beta chains were read from a single sample in a study of T cells in Graves' hyperthyroidism and ophthalmopathy. TCRdb passed the multiplex PCR reads through MiXCR, listing each CDR3 protein once. The table shows around 620,000 distinct CDR3 sequences, with roughly 46% occurring only once. The source material was peripheral blood or thyroid tissue (not recorded which). The receptor source for this set is an adult woman with Graves' disease, either hyperthyroidism or ophthalmopathy (not recorded which). Each CDR3 is given with its conserved first and last residue. Only some rows state a clone size, as once, few, many or a class for expanded clones.

V gene	clone size	J gene	CDR3 protein
TRBV10-3	-	TRBJ1-2	CATIGDADGYTF
TRBV7-2	many	TRBJ1-1	CASSLDPKNTEAFF
TRBV12-3/TRBV12-4	-	TRBJ2-5	CASSPGVYGYTFGSGTRYF
TRBV15	-	TRBJ2-3	CATSRDHGLAYNEQYF
TRBV10-2	-	TRBJ1-4	CASSESEGTYEKLFF
TRBV11-2	many	TRBJ2-3	CASSLSLDTQYF
TRBV7-8	-	TRBJ2-5	CASSPGQGNQYF
TRBV11-2	-	TRBJ2-3	CASSLNPLADTQYF
TRBV7-2	-	TRBJ1-1	CASTPGGNGMGTEAFF
TRBV20-1	-	TRBJ1-2	CSARQRLLVPLF
TRBV10-3	-	TRBJ2-7	CAISDAAGVAQYF
TRBV5-6	many	TRBJ2-2	CASSPRTGRNTGELFF
TRBV5-8	many	TRBJ1-2	CASSLALGDGYTF
TRBV10-3	-	TRBJ1-1	CAIAGTGGKRKTEAFF
TRBV7-8	many	TRBJ1-2	CASTKFRGTNNYGYTF
TRBV15	-	TRBJ1-2	CATSRLDKARGRRPYGYTF
TRBV2	-	TRBJ1-5	CASSLLWRSGHSNQPQHF
TRBV2	-	TRBJ1-5	CASTIGGLIGQHF
TRBV12-3/TRBV12-4	-	TRBJ1-1	CASSARDREDTEAFF
TRBV20-1	-	TRBJ2-2	CSASGTSGELFF
TRBV7-9	-	TRBJ1-3	CASSPDRTASGNTIYF
TRBV29-1	-	TRBJ2-7	CSVEGSGQAIPEQYF
TRBV7-9	many	TRBJ2-7	CASIPKLGTSGSYEQYF
TRBV9	few	TRBJ1-2	CASSVEGGINGYTF
TRBV7-2	-	TRBJ2-7	CASSLHTSGGGEQYF
TRBV11-1	few	TRBJ1-4	CASSLAGGGTPRGLFF
TRBV25-1	-	TRBJ1-4	CASSPRPAVGEKLFF